These 5 T cell receptor beta chains came from one sample sequenced in a study of blood T cell repertoires in COVID-19. TCRdb keeps only in-frame clones here, not all; method: immunoSEQ multiplex PCR. The sample holds over 55,000 clones; 75% to 90% are singletons and the top ten take 20% to 25%. The sample was peripheral blood. These TCRs come from a woman of 80 years or more with COVID-19, enrolled during active disease.

The chain links TRBV7-2 to TRBJ2-7; 11 bases align to TRBD1. This CDR3 is 19 amino acids long. V lost 1 base and J lost 1; bases outside the gene matches: 12. Per germline, CDR1 SGHTA and CDR2 FQGNSA. CDR3 sequence: CASSLGTGGHRTGSYEQYF. CDR3 in DNA: TGTGCCAGCAGCTTAGGGACAGGGGGCCATCGGACCGGGTCCTACGAGCAGTACTTC.

This chain joins TRBV5-1 and TRBJ2-7; TRBD2 matches 10 bases. J gave up 4 bases and V 4 bases, and 8 bases lay outside the gene matches. Germline V gene sequence: CDR1 SGHRS, CDR2 YFSETQ. The CDR3 runs to 15 residues. CDR3 bases: TGCGCCAGCAGCCTCCGGACTAGCGGCCCTTACGAGCAGTACTTC. Translated: CASSLRTSGPYEQYF.

This clone was counted a single time. The genes are TRBV30 and TRBJ1-2, with D perhaps TRBD1 (5 bases). The germline V and J ends were trimmed by 0 bases and 6 bases, with 8 bases remaining between them. Germline assignment: CDR1 GTSNPN and CDR2 SVGIG (reference sequence). The CDR3 has 12 residues. The CDR3 protein is CAWSVGAHGYTF. In DNA form, the CDR3 reads TGTGCCTGGAGTGTAGGGGCGCATGGCTACACCTTC.

The chain is built from TRBV27 and TRBJ1-4; D is ambiguous. CDR3 size: 14 residues. The V gene lost 3 bases and the J gene lost 8 bases, with 13 bases spanning the gap. Germline V gene data show CDR1 as MNHEY and CDR2 as SMNVEV (reference sequence). In DNA, the CDR3 is TGTGCCAGCAGTTTCGATCGGTACTCGGAAAAACTGTTTTTT. This codes for CASSFDRYSEKLFF.

Only a few counts were recorded for this clone. V usage is TRBV7-9 and J usage is TRBJ1-4, with 9 bases identical to TRBD1. This CDR3 is built from 15 residues. The trim removed 3 bases at V and 8 bases at J, leaving 7 bases unmatched. Looked up from germline, CDR1 is SEHNR and CDR2 is FQNEAQ (reference sequence). The CDR3, as DNA: TGTGCCAGCAGCTTCGGGGGGACAGGGAACGAAAAACTGTTTTTT. Its protein is CASSFGGTGNEKLFF.